These T cell receptor beta chains were read from a single sample in a study of CD8+ T cells in alopecia areata. The table came from immunoSEQ multiplex PCR; TCRdb's copy has only in-frame clones and leaves some out. The sample holds fewer than 350,000 clones; 58% are singletons and the top ten take more than 1.5%. The source was CD4+ T cells sorted from blood, collected at week 24, from a patient treated with tofacitinib. The receptors stem from a human donor with alopecia areata. CDR3s include the opening cysteine and the closing phenylalanine or tryptophan. A D gene is named only where the DNA matches it firmly. Rows may omit the clone size; those that give it use once, few, many or a size class.

size,J,D,V,DNA,CDR3
once,TRBJ2-6,TRBD1,TRBV9,TGTGCCAGCAGCGTACAGACAGGGGGCCCTGGGGCCAACGTCCTGACTTTC,CASSVQTGGPGANVLTF
many,TRBJ2-6,NA,TRBV30,TGTGCCTGGAGAAGGGCTGGGGCCAACGTCCTGACTTTC,CAWRRAGANVLTF
NA,TRBJ2-7,NA,TRBV7-9,TGTGCCAGCACAGATAGGCGGGACGAGCAGTACTTC,CASTDRRDEQYF
many,TRBJ2-5,NA,TRBV19,TGTGCCAGTAGTATAGAACGAGGGCTCCGCGGAAGGGAGACCCAGTACTTC,CASSIERGLRGRETQYF
NA,TRBJ2-6,NA,TRBV29-1,TGCAGCGGTTACAGGGCCGGGGCCAACGTCCTGACTTTC,CSGYRAGANVLTF
few,TRBJ1-6,NA,TRBV5-1,TGCGCCAGCAGCCCCCGGGAGGTTGGGGGTAATTCACCCCTCCACTTT,CASSPREVGGNSPLHF
NA,TRBJ1-1,TRBD1,TRBV29-1,TGCAGCGCCGTACGCCCACAGGGGTCGGCCACTGAAGCTTTCTTT,CSAVRPQGSATEAFF
NA,TRBJ1-1,NA,TRBV18,TGTGCCAGCTCAACCCAGGGAAGCGCTGAAGCTTTCTTT,CASSTQGSAEAFF
NA,TRBJ2-5,TRBD2,TRBV10-3,TGTGCCCAACATGTGGAGCGGGGGGCCCTCCAAGAGACCCAGTACTTC,CAQHVERGALQETQYF
NA,TRBJ1-2,NA,TRBV28,TGTGCCAGCAGTTTGACAGGCCCCAACTATGGCTACACCTTC,CASSLTGPNYGYTF
once,TRBJ2-6,NA,TRBV27,TGTGCCAGCAGTTTAGAGAGCAGGGAATTTATGAGAACTGGGGCCAACGTCCTGACTTTC,CASSLESREFMRTGANVLTF
NA,TRBJ2-7,NA,TRBV5-1,TGCGCCAGCAGCTTGATTCCCGTCGGGCAGGCCTACGAGCAGTACTTC,CASSLIPVGQAYEQYF
NA,TRBJ2-1,NA,TRBV28,TGTGCCAGCAGTGGCGGGAATGAGCAGTTCTTC,CASSGGNEQFF
NA,TRBJ1-2,TRBD1,TRBV30,TGTGCCTGGAGTAGAGACAGGGGCTATGGCTACACCTTC,CAWSRDRGYGYTF
NA,TRBJ1-1,NA,TRBV28,TGTGCCAGCAGTTTATCCGACAGAATCGGTGAAGCTTTCTTT,CASSLSDRIGEAFF
few,TRBJ2-5,NA,TRBV5-1,TGCGCCAGCAGCTTGAGCCAGATCCACCAAGAGACCCAGTACTTC,CASSLSQIHQETQYF
NA,TRBJ2-7,TRBD2,TRBV5-1,TGCGCCAGCAGCCTAAGACTAGCGGGCGGCGAGCAGTACTTC,CASSLRLAGGEQYF
NA,TRBJ2-1,NA,TRBV7-9,TGTGCCAGCAGCCCGACCGTGGGGGGCAATGAGCAGTTCTTC,CASSPTVGGNEQFF
many,TRBJ1-2,NA,TRBV7-9,TGTGCCAGCAGCTTAGGAATGGAGGGCTACACCTTC,CASSLGMEGYTF
NA,TRBJ2-3,NA,TRBV7-8,TGTGCCAGCAGCTCCACGGGCTCAGATACGCAGTATTTT,CASSSTGSDTQYF
few,TRBJ2-6,TRBD2,TRBV29-1,TGCAGCGTTGAGGGGGGAGGGCCCGGGGCCAACGTCCTGACTTTC,CSVEGGGPGANVLTF
NA,TRBJ2-7,TRBD2,TRBV5-1,TGCGCCAGCAGCTTGGCGACTAGCGGGGGACTCTACGAGCAGTACTTC,CASSLATSGGLYEQYF
NA,TRBJ2-1,TRBD1,TRBV19,TGTGCCAGTAGCGGACCGGGACAGAGAAACAATGAGCAGTTCTTC,CASSGPGQRNNEQFF
once,TRBJ1-2,NA,TRBV7-8,TGTGCCAGCAGCTTAATCCAGGGGTATGGCTACACCTTC,CASSLIQGYGYTF
NA,TRBJ2-2,NA,TRBV5-4,TGTGCCAGCAGCTTGGGAGCGGAGAACACCGGGGAGCTGTTTTTT,CASSLGAENTGELFF
NA,TRBJ1-1,NA,TRBV29-1,TGCAGCGCCGAAAGGGTAATGAACACTGAAGCTTTCTTT,CSAERVMNTEAFF
NA,TRBJ2-2,NA,TRBV30,TGTGCCTGGAGTGTTTTAAAGGTTGGCGGGGAGCTGTTTTTT,CAWSVLKVGGELFF
few,TRBJ2-5,TRBD1,TRBV6-5,TGTGCCAGCAGTAAGGGGGCTCCAGAGACCCAGTACTTC,CASSKGAPETQYF
NA,TRBJ2-7,NA,TRBV30,TGTGCCCCACTAGAGGGGGGGTCGAGCTCCTACGAGCAGTACTTC,CAPLEGGSSSYEQYF
once,TRBJ1-1,TRBD1,TRBV29-1,TGCAGCGTTGAATTTGACAGGGGCACTGAAGCTTTCTTT,CSVEFDRGTEAFF
NA,TRBJ2-1,TRBD2,TRBV7-6,TGTGCCAGCAGCATAACGGGGGGCAATGAGCAGTTCTTC,CASSITGGNEQFF
NA,TRBJ1-4,TRBD1,TRBV15,TGTGCCACCAGCAGTGGACAGGGGGACAAACTGTTTTTT,CATSSGQGDKLFF
NA,TRBJ2-7,NA,TRBV9,TGTGCCAGCAGCGTAGAATTGGGCGACGAGCAGTACTTC,CASSVELGDEQYF
few,TRBJ2-1,NA,TRBV7-2,TGTGCCAGCAGCTTAGCGCAGGGTTTTTCTGAGCAGTTCTTC,CASSLAQGFSEQFF
NA,TRBJ2-6,NA,TRBV28,TGTGCCAGCAGAAACCCCGCATCTGGGGCCAACGTCCTGACTTTC,CASRNPASGANVLTF
NA,TRBJ2-3,NA,TRBV2,TGTGCCAGCAGAGAGGGGGGGGCCCGCACAGATACGCAGTATTTT,CASREGGARTDTQYF
NA,TRBJ2-7,NA,TRBV5-6,TGTGCCAGCAGCTTGTTGCGGCACGAGCAGTACTTC,CASSLLRHEQYF
NA,TRBJ1-1,TRBD1,TRBV13,TGTGCCAGCAGCATCGACAGGGGGGGCGCTTTCTTT,CASSIDRGGAFF
few,TRBJ1-1,NA,TRBV19,TGTGCCAGTGTCCCCTGGGACACCCCTCGAGGTGAAGCTTTCTTT,CASVPWDTPRGEAFF
NA,TRBJ2-5,TRBD2,TRBV29-1,TGCAGCGTCAAAGGGGTAGCGGGGCAGATAGAGACCCAGTACTTC,CSVKGVAGQIETQYF
NA,TRBJ2-4,NA,TRBV29-1,TGCAGCGTTGAATCGCGGGGACTTCAAAACATTCAGTACTTC,CSVESRGLQNIQYF
once,TRBJ2-5,TRBD2,TRBV4-2,TGTGCCAGCAGTCTACAACTAGCGGGGGACATCCAAGAGACCCAGTACTTC,CASSLQLAGDIQETQYF
NA,TRBJ2-2,NA,TRBV30,TGTGCCTGGAGAAGGCAGGCCAGGGAAGGGGAGCTGTTTTTT,CAWRRQAREGELFF
few,TRBJ2-7,TRBD1,TRBV30,TGTGCCTGGAGTGCCCGACAGGGTCGGGACGAGCAGTACTTC,CAWSARQGRDEQYF
NA,TRBJ2-1,NA,TRBV7-2,TGTGCGGGGGGTTCCTACAATGAGCAGTTCTTC,CAGGSYNEQFF
NA,TRBJ2-1,TRBD1,TRBV7-9,TGTGCCAGCAGGGACAGGGGATCCAATGAGCAGTTCTTC,CASRDRGSNEQFF
NA,TRBJ2-3,TRBD1,TRBV25-1,TGTGCCAGCAGTGGAGGGACAGCTAGCACAGATACGCAGTATTTT,CASSGGTASTDTQYF
NA,TRBJ2-1,TRBD2,TRBV5-1,TGCGCCAGCAGCTTGGAAGCGGGGGGGCGAGATGAGCAGTTCTTC,CASSLEAGGRDEQFF
NA,TRBJ2-5,TRBD2,TRBV9,TGTGCCAGCAGCCCCGGACTAGCCCACGAAGAGACCCAGTACTTC,CASSPGLAHEETQYF
NA,TRBJ1-1,NA,TRBV29-1,TGCGGTACAGGGAGGAACACTGAAGCTTTCTTT,CGTGRNTEAFF
once,TRBJ2-7,TRBD1,TRBV25-1,TGTGCCAGCAGTGCCCGGGACAGCTCGTACTTC,CASSARDSSYF
few,TRBJ2-3,NA,TRBV29-1,TGCAGCGTTGCAGGAAACGGGGGGCCCACAGATACGCAGTATTTT,CSVAGNGGPTDTQYF
NA,TRBJ2-1,NA,TRBV4-2,TGTGCCAGCAGAGCGAATCTCAGGGGCTATGAGCAGTTCTTC,CASRANLRGYEQFF